This TCR beta chain was retrieved from a study of CXCR3-negative and CXCR3-positive naive CD8 T cells. Overall study: Libraries each contributed about 1.5 +/- 0.3 million TRB reads, for roughly 140 million in total. General study points: Comparably high diversity marked both naive subsets, whereas memory CD8+ cells had much lower diversity.

Germline CDR1 reads SGHKS; CDR2 reads YYEKEE (reference sequence). CDR3 length: 17 amino acids. In preparing the TRB cDNA libraries, 5' RACE with UMI labels was used. After re-calling the 5' RACE reads, TCRdb lists one entry per CDR3 protein, DNA absent. In total, the table holds about 48,000 distinct CDR3 sequences. Turning to this clonotype: The antigen is not known.

The chain combines TRBV5-5 with TRBJ2-1; TCRdb outputs TRBD1, but without DNA this stays unchecked. The sequenced sample consisted of memory CD8+ T cells from blood. The receptor was derived from a human donor in good health. Some clones in this sample may be carry-over from other donors' samples. The CDR3 sequence: CASSRGGTPFPYNEQFF.